The clone carrying this T cell receptor beta chain was counted a few times. Its antigen is not known. Per the germline V gene, CDR1 is LGHNA and CDR2 is YNFKEQ. The CDR3 length is 16 residues. V dropped 4 bases and J dropped 5 bases, with 20 bases sitting between them. The source of the sample is a study of post-analysis software for immune sequencing data. Study-level points and caveats: About 5 TRBV segments, including TRBV5-6, TRBV5-1 and TRBV20-1, were more frequent in patients than controls.

The TCR beta cDNA libraries contained unique molecular identifiers. Researchers reported approximately 480,000 cDNA molecules coming from around 1 to 10 million T cells. One entry per CDR3 protein results from TCRdb running MiXCR on the PCR reads. Of roughly 870,000 distinct CDR3 sequences in the sample, approximately 53% were seen once. The sequenced sample was blood. The clonotype was recovered from a girl between 5 and 17 years old with multiple sclerosis. The rearrangement uses TRBV4-2 and TRBJ1-2; D is unclear. CDR3: CASSREGGVMAYGYTF. The CDR3, as DNA: TGTGCCAGCAGCCGAGAGGGAGGCGTAATGGCTTATGGCTACACCTTC.